A single sample gave rise to the 3 T cell receptor beta chains below, sequenced in a study of CD8 T cells in Susac syndrome. When the RNA was reverse transcribed, random hexamers were used with an input of about 0.5 to 1 ug. TCRdb reprocessed the immunoSEQ multiplex PCR reads via MiXCR and lists one record per CDR3 protein. The table shows 180,000 or so distinct CDR3 sequences, with about 95% occurring only once. Material: CD4+ T cells from PBMCs. The receptors originated from a human donor in good health.

This chain joins TRBV29-1 and TRBJ1-2, with D tentatively TRBD1 (5 bases). The CDR3 has 13 amino acids. Trimming removed 6 bases from V and 4 bases from J, with 15 bases in between. In germline, CDR1 is SQVTM, CDR2 ANQGSEA. This CDR3 is CSVLSGVAYGYTF. The CDR3 region has the DNA TGCAGCGTCCTGTCGGGGGTGGCCTATGGCTACACCTTC.

This chain uses TRBV28 with TRBJ2-4; 8 bases fit TRBD2. J lost 2 bases, V lost 2 bases, and 11 bases had no gene match. The CDR3 consists of 18 residues. From germline, CDR1 is MDHEN and CDR2 SYDVKM. The CDR3 sequence: CASSLSGGPKATKNIQYF. For the CDR3, the DNA is TGTGCCAGCAGTTTAAGCGGGGGACCTAAGGCCACCAAAAACATTCAGTACTTC.

The CDR3 reads CASHRGGRAETQYF. The CDR3 DNA reads as TGTGCCAGCCACCGAGGCGGGAGGGCCGAGACCCAGTACTTC. The rearrangement uses TRBV25-1 and TRBJ2-5; 9 positions match TRBD2. V trimming: 8 bases; J trimming: 5 bases; junction bases outside the gene matches: 9. This CDR3 is 14 amino acids long. Germline V CDR1 and CDR2: MGHDK, SYGVNS.